This TCR beta chain was obtained from a study of cytotoxic CD8 clonotypes in ibrutinib-treated CLL. The intended depth for sequencing was 1 in 200,000 to 1 in 1 million T cells. Sequenced by immunoSEQ multiplex PCR; TCRdb stores in-frame clones only, minus some. Found here are approximately 280,000 clones, 60% to 80% of them singletons; the top ten hold roughly 6%. Whole-study results and caveats: Clonality was elevated at ibrutinib response and had returned toward baseline at progression.

Comment on this clone: Antigen specificity is unknown.

The J segment lost 4 bases and the V segment lost 0 bases, leaving 6 bases of the junction unmatched. Germline V gene lookup returns CDR1 SGHVS and CDR2 FQNEAQ. This CDR3 spans 16 amino acids. This sequence joins TRBV7-8 and TRBJ1-2; TRBD1 matches at 9 bases. Material: PBMCs, obtained at disease progression, from a patient treated with ibrutinib. The receptor comes from a human donor with chronic lymphocytic leukemia. CDR3 region: CASSLAGTGGPYGYTF. CDR3 in DNA: TGTGCCAGCAGCTTAGCGGGAACAGGGGGCCCCTATGGCTACACCTTC. Together with reference TRBV7-8 and TRBJ1-2, the CDR3 gives the full variable domain: GAGVSQSPRYKVAKRGQDVALRCDPISGHVSLFWYQQALGQGPEFLTYFQNEAQLDKSGLPSDRFFAERPEGSVSTLKIQRTQQEDSAVYLCASSLAGTGGPYGYTFGSGTRLTVV.